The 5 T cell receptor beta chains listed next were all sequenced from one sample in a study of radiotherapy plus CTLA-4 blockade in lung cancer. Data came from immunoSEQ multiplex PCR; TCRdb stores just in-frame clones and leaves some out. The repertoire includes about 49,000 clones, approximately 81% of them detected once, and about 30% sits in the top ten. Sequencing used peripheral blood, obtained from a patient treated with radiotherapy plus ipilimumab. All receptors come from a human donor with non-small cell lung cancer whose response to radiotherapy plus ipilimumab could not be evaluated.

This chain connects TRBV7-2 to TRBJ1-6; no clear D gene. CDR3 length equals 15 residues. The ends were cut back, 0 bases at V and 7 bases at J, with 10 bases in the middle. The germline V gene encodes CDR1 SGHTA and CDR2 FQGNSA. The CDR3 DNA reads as TGTGCCAGCAGCTTAGCGCTCCCAGTCAATTCACCCCTCCACTTT. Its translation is CASSLALPVNSPLHF.

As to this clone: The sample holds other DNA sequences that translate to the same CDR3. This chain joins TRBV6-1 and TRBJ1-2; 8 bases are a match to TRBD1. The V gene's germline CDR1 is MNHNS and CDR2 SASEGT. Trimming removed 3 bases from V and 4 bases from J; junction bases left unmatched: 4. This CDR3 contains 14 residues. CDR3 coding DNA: TGTGCCAGCAGTGAGGGACAGGCAACCTATGGCTACACCTTC. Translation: CASSEGQATYGYTF.

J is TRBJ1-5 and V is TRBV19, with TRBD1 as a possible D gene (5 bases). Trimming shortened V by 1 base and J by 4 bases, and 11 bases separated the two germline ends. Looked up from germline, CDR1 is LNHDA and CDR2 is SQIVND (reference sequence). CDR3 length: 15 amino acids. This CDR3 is CASSIGAGGNQPQHF. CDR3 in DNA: TGTGCCAGTAGTATAGGCGCGGGGGGGAATCAGCCCCAGCATTTT. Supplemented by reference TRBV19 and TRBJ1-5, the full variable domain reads DGGITQSPKYLFRKEGQNVTLSCEQNLNHDAMYWYRQDPGQGLRLIYYSQIVNDFQKGDIAEGYSVSREKKESFPLTVTSAQKNPTAFYLCASSIGAGGNQPQHFGDGTRLSIL.

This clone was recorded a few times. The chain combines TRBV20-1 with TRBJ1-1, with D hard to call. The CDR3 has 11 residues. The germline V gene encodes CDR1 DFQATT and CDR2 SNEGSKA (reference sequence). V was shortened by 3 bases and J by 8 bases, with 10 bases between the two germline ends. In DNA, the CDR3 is TGCAGTGCTAGCTTGGGCAGGGAAGCTTTCTTT. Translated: CSASLGREAFF.

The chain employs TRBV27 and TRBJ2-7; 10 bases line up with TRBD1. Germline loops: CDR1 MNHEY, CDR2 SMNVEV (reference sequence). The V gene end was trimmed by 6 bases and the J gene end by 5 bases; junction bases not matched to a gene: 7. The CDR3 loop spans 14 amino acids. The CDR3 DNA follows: TGTGCCAGCAGATGGACAGGGGGAAAAGACGAGCAGTACTTC. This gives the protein CASRWTGGKDEQYF.